This T cell receptor beta chain was recovered during a study of vaccination and CD4 T cells after COVID-19 (dated 2022 in TCRdb). Regarding the study in general: Every convalescent patient had a positive nasal swab PCR test for SARS-CoV-2, with mild disease in nine patients and severe disease in one. In around ten COVID-19 convalescent patients and a few infection-naive healthy vaccine recipients, the spike-specific CD4+ TCR repertoire before mRNA vaccination was compared with the repertoire after mRNA vaccination. Three convalescent patients gave samples both early after vaccination (day 14) and late after vaccination (days 161 to 241). Post-vaccine blood samples were obtained a median of approximately 70 days after the second vaccine dose, with a range of roughly 14 to 241 days. Post-COVID blood samples from convalescent patients were collected a median of around 100 days after diagnosis, with a range of roughly 30 to 170 days. Each participant got two doses of either the Pfizer-BioNTech BNT162b2 vaccine (n=8) or the Moderna mRNA-1273 vaccine (n=2). The convalescent cohort comprised six males and four females, including two Hispanic individuals, seven Caucasians, two Asians and one multiracial person. Broader findings and caveats from the paper: The median count of SARS-CoV-2-reactive clonotypes went up from some 23 after infection to 38 after vaccination, although the change was not significant. In convalescent patients, a median 86.3% of post-vaccine SARS-CoV-2-reactive clones were detected only after vaccination, and vaccine-specific priming was suggested by this finding. The study included relatively few convalescent patients and did not analyze early timepoints after natural infection. Of the vaccine-specific clones found in convalescent patients, nearly all (304 of 307) were mono-reactive for SARS-CoV-2 spike instead of being cross-reactive with common cold coronaviruses.

Receptors were amplified or captured by PCR. The sequencing machine was an Illumina iSeq 100. As for how the authors treated the data: Non-productive sequences were filtered out, and CDR3s that did not start with C, did not end with F or W, or were shorter than 7 amino acids were discarded. Similarity between CDR3 sequences was evaluated in R version 3.6.1 using Levenshtein distances (stringdist) and unrooted phylogenetic trees (ape). TCRdb reran the public reads through fastp at Q25 and MiXCR, keeping productive beta chains. CDR3 protein duplicates are merged, each entry listing the most common genes and DNA. TCRdb, not the authors, supplied the V and J calls. For this sample the table gives some 29,000 distinct CDR3 sequences, of which under 60% were detected only once. The ten largest account for around 5.2% of the sample. This specimen's time point label, interpreted: late sampling 161 to 241 days after vaccination in three convalescent patients. The positive SARS-CoV-2 PCR tests of the convalescent patients were dated from March to December 2020, before the Alpha, Beta and Delta variants emerged in the United States. Ficoll-Paque Plus gradient centrifugation was used to isolate PBMCs from whole blood, and the isolated PBMCs were then either used fresh or cryopreserved at -140C.

With regard to this clonotype: The antigen this receptor binds is unknown. No much larger clonotype is one base removed from it; base qualities were not supplied.

The CDR3, from cysteine to phenylalanine, totals 16 residues. Of the read, only the CDR3 DNA is kept; its 48 bases are in frame from base 1. V is cut by 5 bases and J by 0 bases, and the space between the germline ends is 16 bases. CDR1 and CDR2, looked up from the germline V gene, are MNHNS and SASEGT. The TCR sequence derives from a human donor who had recovered from COVID-19. This material consisted of CD4+ T cells from blood, taken about 7 months after SARS-CoV-2 vaccination. The rearrangement combines TRBV6-1 with TRBJ1-2, with the D gene too uncertain to name. This receptor carries the CDR3 CASSPFRTNSNYGYTF. The nucleotide sequence is given as TGTGCCAGCAGTCCCTTCCGCACAAACTCTAACTATGGCTACACCTTC.